What follows are 17 T cell receptor beta chains derived from one specimen sequenced in a study of blood T cell repertoires in COVID-19. Sequencing used immunoSEQ multiplex PCR; TCRdb keeps in-frame clones, though not all of them. The table shows 100,000 or so clones, with 80% to 90% occurring only once. Sequenced sample: peripheral blood. These receptors were collected from a human donor in a cohort sampled during active COVID-19.

V gene TRBV4-2 combines with J gene TRBJ2-2; the match to TRBD1 covers 12 bases. Germline V gene data show CDR1 as LGHNA and CDR2 as YNFKEQ. CDR3 size: 18 residues. With V trimmed by 2 bases and J by 5 bases, 9 bases remained unmatched. CDR3: CASSQQPGQGAMTGELFF. Here the CDR3 DNA reads TGTGCCAGCAGCCAACAACCGGGACAGGGGGCGATGACCGGGGAGCTGTTTTTT.

This sequence joins TRBV7-9 and TRBJ2-5; 7 bases are a match to TRBD1. Trimming removed 1 base from V and 9 bases from J; junction bases left unmatched: 8. This CDR3 has 14 amino acids. Germline CDR1 is SEHNR and CDR2 is FQNEAQ (reference sequence). Here the CDR3 reads CASSLGGQSSAQYF. The DNA for the CDR3 is TGTGCCAGCAGCTTAGGGGGACAGAGCTCGGCCCAGTACTTC.

The rearrangement joins TRBV5-1 to TRBJ2-5; D possibly corresponds to TRBD2 (6 bases). Trimming took off 3 bases at V and 3 bases at J, with 12 bases between the two ends. Germline V lookup: CDR1 SGHRS, CDR2 YFSETQ. The CDR3 totals 14 residues. CDR3 sequence reads: CASSWGVREETQYF. The CDR3 DNA reads as TGCGCCAGCAGCTGGGGGGTCCGGGAAGAGACCCAGTACTTC.

This chain uses TRBV2 with TRBJ2-2; 7 nucleotides align to TRBD1. Trimming cost V 7 bases and J 7 bases; bases outside gene matches: 6. The CDR3 covers 13 residues. Per the germline V gene, CDR1 is SNHLY and CDR2 is FYNNEI. The CDR3, as DNA: TGTGCCAGCACCGCGACAGGGCTCGGGGAGCTGTTTTTT. Protein product: CASTATGLGELFF.

The chain combines TRBV9 with TRBJ2-7, with D perhaps matching TRBD1 (6 bases). The CDR3 loop spans 14 amino acids. The V gene lost 3 bases and the J gene lost 1 base, with 11 bases spanning the gap. Germline CDR1 is SGDLS and CDR2 is YYNGEE. CDR3 in amino acids: CASSARQESYEQYF. CDR3 DNA: TGTGCCAGCAGCGCCCGACAGGAGTCCTACGAGCAGTACTTC.

The chain uses TRBV7-8 and TRBJ1-1; D unclear. Germline V gene lookup returns CDR1 SGHVS and CDR2 FQNEAQ. V dropped 5 bases and J dropped 7 bases, with 11 bases sitting between them. This CDR3 is built from 12 residues. CDR3 amino acids: CASSPQIVEAFF. The CDR3 DNA reads as TGTGCCAGCAGCCCCCAAATAGTTGAAGCTTTCTTT.

This clone was observed a single time. CDR3 bases: TGTGCCAGCAGTGGGACAGGGGATTCACCCCTCCACTTT. Amino acids: CASSGTGDSPLHF. This chain joins TRBV7-9 and TRBJ1-6; 10 positions match TRBD1. Germline V gives CDR1 SEHNR, CDR2 FQNEAQ (reference sequence). The CDR3 contains 13 residues. The V segment lost 6 bases and the J segment 8 bases; nucleotides outside the gene matches: 1.

This chain connects TRBV5-4 to TRBJ1-4, with D uncertain. V was pared by 2 bases and J by 1 base, with 12 bases between. The CDR3 loop spans 16 amino acids. Germline-derived CDR1 and CDR2 are SGHNT and YYREEE (reference sequence). The CDR3 DNA sequence: TGTGCCAGCAGCTTCGGGAAAGGGTTAACTAATGAAAAACTGTTTTTT. It encodes CASSFGKGLTNEKLFF.

This clone occurred a few times. This chain links TRBV6-5 with TRBJ1-1; D gene ambiguous. The CDR3 is 13 residues long. With 2 bases removed from V and 5 bases from J, the gap between germline ends came to 9 bases. Germline lookup yields CDR1 MNHEY and CDR2 SVGAGI. CDR3 residues: CASSYRGRTEAFF. For the CDR3, the DNA is TGTGCCAGCAGTTACCGAGGGAGGACTGAAGCTTTCTTT.

The chain joins TRBV5-1 to TRBJ2-1, with a weak D call TRBD1 (5 bases). Germline-derived CDR1 and CDR2 are SGHRS and YFSETQ. The CDR3 runs 13 residues. V lost 2 bases and J lost 9, with 12 bases in between. In DNA, the CDR3 is TGCGCCAGCAGCTTTGGACAAGCGCGTGAGCAGTTCTTC. This encodes CASSFGQAREQFF.

This CDR3 is CASSPVGTGGGEQYF. Here the CDR3 DNA reads TGTGCCAGCAGCCCGGTGGGGACAGGGGGGGGCGAGCAGTACTTC. This rearrangement joins TRBV6-5 to TRBJ2-7; 11 nucleotides match TRBD1. The CDR3 loop spans 15 amino acids. Germline loops: CDR1 MNHEY, CDR2 SVGAGI. V gave up 6 bases and J gave up 6 bases; unmatched junction bases: 10.

This clone was seen a single time. The chain recombines TRBV6-5 with TRBJ2-3, with 11 bases matching TRBD2. Losses at the gene ends were 4 bases for V and 6 bases for J; bases not matched to a gene: 9. This CDR3 comprises 16 residues. Per the germline V gene, CDR1 is MNHEY and CDR2 is SVGAGI. The CDR3 spells CASSSRTSGGGDTQYF. In DNA form, the CDR3 reads TGTGCCAGCAGTTCCCGAACTAGCGGGGGAGGGGATACGCAGTATTTT.

The gene calls are TRBV10-3 and TRBJ2-5; tentatively, D is TRBD1 (5 bases). The CDR3 extends over 13 amino acids. The ends were cut back, 3 bases at V and 3 bases at J, with 8 bases in the middle. The germline CDR1 and CDR2 sequences are ENHRY and SYGVKD. The CDR3 DNA follows: TGTGCCATCAGTGAAGGGGCAGAAGAGACCCAGTACTTC. Translating it yields CAISEGAEETQYF.

The gene calls are TRBV6-5 and TRBJ1-1; TRBD1 matches at 8 bases. After removal of 2 bases from V and 5 bases from J, the junction contained 7 bases not matched to a gene. The CDR3 is made up of 15 amino acids. CDR1 MNHEY and CDR2 SVGAGI come from the germline V gene. CDR3: CASSYTTGGRTEAFF. In DNA, the CDR3 is TGTGCCAGCAGTTACACAACAGGGGGTAGGACTGAAGCTTTCTTT.

This clone showed up many times. This rearrangement joins TRBV5-6 to TRBJ1-1; 9 nucleotides match TRBD1. CDR1 and CDR2 (germline): SGHDT, YYEEEE. The ends lost 2 bases at V and 4 bases at J; junction bases unmatched: 6. This CDR3 is 15 amino acids long. The CDR3: CASSLPGQGFTEAFF. The CDR3 coding sequence is TGTGCCAGCAGCTTACCGGGACAGGGTTTCACTGAAGCTTTCTTT.

The table lists this clone with a few counts. V usage is TRBV7-2 and J usage is TRBJ1-1, with 7 bases lining up with TRBD1. Per the germline V gene, CDR1 is SGHTA and CDR2 is FQGNSA. CDR3 length equals 14 residues. V shed 1 base and J 6 bases; nucleotides not matched to a gene: 5. In DNA, the CDR3 is TGTGCCAGCAGCTTAGGAACAGGGGTGTCTGAAGCTTTCTTT. It codes for CASSLGTGVSEAFF.

The V call is TRBV4-1, the J call TRBJ1-2; unclear D gene. Germline CDR1 reads MGHRA; CDR2 reads YSYEKL. V was trimmed by 0 bases and J by 8 bases, leaving 13 bases between them. The CDR3 length is 14 residues. CDR3 DNA sequence: TGCGCCAGCAGCCAAGAAGGCCAGGCCGCCGGCTACACCTTC. It codes for CASSQEGQAAGYTF.